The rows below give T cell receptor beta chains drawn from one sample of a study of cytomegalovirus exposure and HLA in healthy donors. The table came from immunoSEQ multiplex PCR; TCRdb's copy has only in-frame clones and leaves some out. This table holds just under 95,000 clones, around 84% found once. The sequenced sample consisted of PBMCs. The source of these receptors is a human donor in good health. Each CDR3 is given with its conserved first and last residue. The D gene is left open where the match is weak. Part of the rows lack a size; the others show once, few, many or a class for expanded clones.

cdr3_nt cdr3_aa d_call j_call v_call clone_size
TGTGCCAGTAGTAGCGGTGCGGAGACCCAGTACTTC CASSSGAETQYF NA TRBJ2-5 TRBV19 once
TGTGCCAGCAGTGATTCGTCTAGTGTGGCAGAGGAAAAACTGTTTTTT CASSDSSSVAEEKLFF NA TRBJ1-4 TRBV25-1 NA
TGTGCCAGCTCACCACCGCCTAGCGGGGGGTTGGATGAGCAGTTCTTC CASSPPPSGGLDEQFF TRBD2 TRBJ2-1 TRBV18 NA
TGTGCCAGTAGTCTGGGGAGGGCGGAAACTTTCTTT CASSLGRAETFF NA TRBJ1-1 TRBV19 NA
TGCAGCCAGATTGGGGCCACAGATACGCAGTATTTT CSQIGATDTQYF NA TRBJ2-3 TRBV29-1 once
TGTGCCAGCAGGGTTGGGGGGGGAGAGACCCAGTACTTC CASRVGGGETQYF TRBD2 TRBJ2-5 TRBV28 NA
TGTGCCAGCAGCGACACAGGGCCTACCTCTGGAAACACCATATATTTT CASSDTGPTSGNTIYF NA TRBJ1-3 TRBV11-1 once
TGTGCCAGCAGTTACTCGAGATGGTCTAATGAAAAACTGTTTTTT CASSYSRWSNEKLFF NA TRBJ1-4 TRBV6-5 NA
TGTGCCAGCAGCGACCGACAGGGGTTCTACGAGCAGTACTTC CASSDRQGFYEQYF TRBD1 TRBJ2-7 TRBV14 NA
TGTGCCAGCAGCCCAGGGTTTAGCACAGATACGCAGTATTTT CASSPGFSTDTQYF NA TRBJ2-3 TRBV7-9 NA
TGTGCCAGCAGCTTAATACGCGGACAGGGGATGGATGAGCAGTTCTTC CASSLIRGQGMDEQFF TRBD1 TRBJ2-1 TRBV7-9 NA
TGTGCCAGCGCTGGGGGAGGGAACTCTGGAAACACCATATATTTT CASAGGGNSGNTIYF NA TRBJ1-3 TRBV2 NA
TGCGCCAGCAGCTTGTCCTCCCGCGGGAGGAATCGGTGGGGAGAGCAGTTCTTC CASSLSSRGRNRWGEQFF TRBD2 TRBJ2-1 TRBV5-1 NA
TGTGCCAGCAGTTCCGCCAGACAAGAGACCCAGTACTTC CASSSARQETQYF NA TRBJ2-5 TRBV27 few
TGTGCCAGCAGCGCCGGACAGGGGTTGACCGGGGAGCTGTTTTTT CASSAGQGLTGELFF TRBD1 TRBJ2-2 TRBV27 NA
TGTGCCAGCAGTGAAGCGGGCCCCAGCCACGAGCAGTACTTC CASSEAGPSHEQYF NA TRBJ2-7 TRBV6-1 NA
TGTGCCAGCAAGTCCGGAGATCAGCCCCAGCATTTT CASKSGDQPQHF NA TRBJ1-5 TRBV6-6 NA
TGTGCCAGCAGCTTCGCGACTAGCGGCTACAATGAGCAGTTCTTC CASSFATSGYNEQFF TRBD2 TRBJ2-1 TRBV7-9 NA
TGTGCCAGCAGTTTGCAGGCCTCTAACTATGGCTACACCTTC CASSLQASNYGYTF NA TRBJ1-2 TRBV28 NA
TGTGCCAGCAGCACTCCCGAGGGGGCGGGCACTGAAGCTTTCTTT CASSTPEGAGTEAFF TRBD1 TRBJ1-1 TRBV7-9 NA
TGTGCCAGCAGCTTAGGACTAGCGGGAGTCGTGGGCGAGCAGTACTTC CASSLGLAGVVGEQYF TRBD2 TRBJ2-7 TRBV7-8 NA
TGTGCCAGCAGCCAAGAGCCGGGATCCTACGAGCAGTACTTC CASSQEPGSYEQYF NA TRBJ2-7 TRBV4-2 NA
TGTGCCAGCAGCTTAGCAACAGAAAAACTGTTTTTT CASSLATEKLFF NA TRBJ1-4 TRBV7-2 NA